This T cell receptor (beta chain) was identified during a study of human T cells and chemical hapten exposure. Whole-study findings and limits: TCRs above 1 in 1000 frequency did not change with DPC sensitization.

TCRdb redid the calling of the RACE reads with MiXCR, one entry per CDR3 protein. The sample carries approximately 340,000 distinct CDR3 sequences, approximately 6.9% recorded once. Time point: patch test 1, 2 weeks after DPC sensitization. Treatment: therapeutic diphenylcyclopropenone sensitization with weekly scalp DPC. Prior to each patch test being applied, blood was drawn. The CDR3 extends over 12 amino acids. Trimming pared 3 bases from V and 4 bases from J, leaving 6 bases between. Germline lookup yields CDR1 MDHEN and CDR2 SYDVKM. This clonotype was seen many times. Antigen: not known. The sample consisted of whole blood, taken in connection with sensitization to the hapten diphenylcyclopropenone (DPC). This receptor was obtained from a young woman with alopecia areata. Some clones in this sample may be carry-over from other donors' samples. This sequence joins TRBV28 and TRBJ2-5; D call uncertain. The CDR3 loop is CASSFLPETQYF. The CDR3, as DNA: TGTGCCAGCAGTTTCCTTCCAGAGACCCAGTACTTC.